The 27 T cell receptor beta chains listed next were all sequenced from one sample in a study of blood T cells in healthy people across ages. Alongside a J-beta primer mix, a sample-barcoded 5' primer served in a second PCR lasting roughly 6 to 12 cycles. In TCRdb, the 5' RACE reads were re-called with MiXCR into one record per CDR3 protein. There are roughly 1.4 million distinct CDR3 sequences in the sample; approximately 63% occur only once, and approximately 7% lies in the top ten. What was sequenced was blood. All receptors come from a man between 18 and 35 years old in good health.

V and J are TRBV12-3 or TRBV12-4 and TRBJ2-4; 10 nucleotides match TRBD2. The J call may be wrong; the DNA end is better matched by TRBJ2-5. The CDR3 spans 16 residues. Here the CDR3 reads CASSLGVAGGEETQYF. CDR3 DNA sequence: TGTGCCAGCAGTTTAGGGGTAGCGGGGGGTGAGGAGACCCAGTACTTC.

The chain employs TRBV3-1 and TRBJ2-4; D remains unclear. Matching the DNA end better, TRBJ2-7 makes the J call doubtful. Germline lookup yields CDR1 LGHDT and CDR2 YNNKEL (reference sequence). The CDR3 contains 15 residues. Here the CDR3 DNA reads TGTGCCAGCAGCCAAGATCGGAGCAGAACCTACGAGCAGTACTTC. Translating gives CASSQDRSRTYEQYF.

This clonotype appeared a few times. This chain's CDR3 is CAISLAGGDEQYF. The CDR3 DNA reads as TGTGCCATCAGTCTAGCGGGGGGCGACGAGCAGTACTTC. V is TRBV10-3 and J is TRBJ2-7; 11 bases align to TRBD2. The CDR3 has 13 amino acids. Trimming took 5 bases from V and 5 from J; bases not matched to a gene: 2. The V gene's germline CDR1 is ENHRY and CDR2 SYGVKD.

This clonotype has at least ten counts. This chain joins TRBV20-1 and TRBJ2-7; D remains unclear. The CDR3 loop spans 13 amino acids. Per the germline V gene, CDR1 is DFQATT and CDR2 is SNEGSKA (reference sequence). V gave up 1 base and J gave up 1 base, with 8 bases separating them. The CDR3 loop is CSARGIASYEQYF. In DNA, the CDR3 is TGCAGTGCTAGAGGGATAGCTTCCTACGAGCAGTACTTC.

The chain couples TRBV4-1 to TRBJ2-1; TRBD1 aligns across 12 bases. CDR1 is MGHRA and CDR2 is YSYEKL in the germline V gene. The CDR3 sequence is 13 residues long. After removal of 5 bases from V and 8 bases from J, the junction contained 1 base not matched to a gene. The CDR3, as DNA: TGCGCCAGCAGCGGGACAGGGGGCGATGAGCAGTTCTTC. This gives the protein CASSGTGGDEQFF.

The genes are TRBV28 and TRBJ2-4; D perhaps matches TRBD2 (5 bases). The J call may be in error: the DNA end matches TRBJ2-7 better. The length of the CDR3 is 12 residues. From germline, CDR1 is MDHEN and CDR2 SYDVKM. CDR3 nucleotide sequence: TGTGCCAGCAGAGATTCTGGGAGCGAGCAGTACTTC. Protein product: CASRDSGSEQYF.

The chain recombines TRBV21-1 with TRBJ1-4; the DNA was not compared with TRBD1, the D call given in the table. TRBV21-1 is designated a pseudogene. This CDR3 has 16 residues. For the CDR3, the DNA is TGTGCCAGCAGCTGTGACAGGGCCGCAACTAATGAAAAACTGTTTTTT. This codes for CASSCDRAATNEKLFF.

This chain connects TRBV12-3 or TRBV12-4 to TRBJ2-6; D not resolved. V was trimmed by 3 bases and J by 2 bases, leaving 8 bases between them. This CDR3 contains 15 residues. CDR3 protein: CASSFSSPGANVLTF. In DNA form, the CDR3 reads TGTGCCAGCAGTTTTAGCTCCCCTGGGGCCAACGTCCTGACTTTC.

The J gene is TRBJ2-1, the V gene TRBV29-1; 10 bases line up with TRBD2. Trimming took 5 bases from V and 9 from J; bases not matched to a gene: 10. Germline assignment: CDR1 SQVTM and CDR2 ANQGSEA. This CDR3 spans 14 amino acids. The chain's CDR3 is CSVREAGGPSEQFF. The CDR3 DNA is TGCAGCGTTCGGGAAGCGGGGGGGCCCAGTGAGCAGTTCTTC.

CDR3 sequence (DNA): TGCGCCAGCAGCCAGGGGCAGGGACACTACGAGCAGTACTTC. Protein: CASSQGQGHYEQYF. This rearrangement joins TRBV4-1 to TRBJ2-7, with D tentatively TRBD1 (6 bases). The germline V gene has CDR1 MGHRA and CDR2 YSYEKL. Deletions cut 3 bases from V and 3 bases from J, with 12 bases between. This CDR3 has 14 residues.

The sample holds a few counts of this clonotype. The V call is TRBV7-2, the J call TRBJ2-3, with TRBD2 as a possible D gene (6 bases). Trimming removed 6 bases at V and 0 bases at J, with 13 bases between. Germline loops: CDR1 SGHTA, CDR2 FQGNSA. The CDR3 is made up of 15 amino acids. CDR3 region: CASSRTITSTDTQYF. The DNA for the CDR3 is TGTGCCAGCAGTAGGACTATTACTAGCACAGATACGCAGTATTTT. Based on the CDR3 plus reference TRBV7-2 and TRBJ2-3, the full variable domain is GAGVSQSPSNKVTEKGKDVELRCDPISGHTALYWYRQSLGQGLEFLIYFQGNSAPDKSGLPSDRFSAERTGGSVSTLTIQRTQQEDSAVYLCASSRTITSTDTQYFGPGTRLTVL.

This clonotype was picked up a small number of times. V and J are TRBV24-1 and TRBJ2-4; 7 nucleotides agree with TRBD2. The germline gives CDR1 KGHDR, CDR2 SFDVKD. After removal of 10 bases from V and 2 bases from J, the junction contained 1 base not matched to a gene. The length of the CDR3 is 12 residues. The CDR3 reads CATGGTKNIQYF. In nucleotides, the CDR3 is TGTGCCACGGGGGGGACCAAAAACATTCAGTACTTC.

V and J are TRBV5-1 and TRBJ2-1, with D unresolved. CDR1 is SGHRS, CDR2 YFSETQ, per germline. This CDR3 is built from 14 residues. The V gene lost 0 bases and the J gene lost 5 bases, with 9 bases spanning the gap. Here the CDR3 DNA reads TGCGCCAGCAGCTTGGCCAGCATCGACAATGAGCAGTTCTTC. Its translation is CASSLASIDNEQFF.

This clonotype came up a few times. The chain recombines TRBV6-1 with TRBJ2-7; D is unresolved. Per germline, CDR1 MNHNS and CDR2 SASEGT. Between the trimmed V and J ends, which lost 2 bases and 5 bases, there was a span of 13 bases. The CDR3 length is 14 residues. CDR3 region: CASSEIRRNHEQYF. Here the CDR3 DNA reads TGTGCCAGCAGTGAAATTAGGAGAAACCACGAGCAGTACTTC.

This clonotype was counted a few times. The chain recombines TRBV29-1 with TRBJ2-7; TRBD2 matches 7 bases. V dropped 7 bases and J dropped 5; count of bases not matched to a gene: 8. Germline-derived CDR1 and CDR2 are SQVTM and ANQGSEA. This CDR3 is built from 12 residues. This CDR3 reads CSAEGGFDEQYF. The CDR3 DNA reads TGCAGCGCGGAGGGAGGGTTCGACGAGCAGTACTTC.

This clonotype was observed a handful of times. V gene TRBV4-3 combines with J gene TRBJ2-3; no clear D. The V and J ends lost 0 bases and 5 bases respectively, with 6 bases between them. From germline, CDR1 is LGHNA and CDR2 YSLEER. The CDR3 covers 13 residues. In nucleotides, the CDR3 is TGCGCCAGCAGCCAAGATTTGCTAGATACGCAGTATTTT. Protein sequence: CASSQDLLDTQYF.

The V call is TRBV20-1, the J call TRBJ1-2; D is perhaps TRBD1 (5 bases). CDR1 DFQATT and CDR2 SNEGSKA come from the germline V gene (reference sequence). There are 14 residues in the CDR3. V lost 0 bases and J 4 bases, leaving 12 bases between the germline ends. CDR3 protein: CSARDRFTGYGYTF. The CDR3 DNA reads as TGCAGTGCTAGAGATCGATTCACAGGCTATGGCTACACCTTC.

In nucleotides, the CDR3 is TGTGCCAGCAGCTTAATGGGTAACGGGAGGGATCTAGCCGAGCAGTACTTC. This codes for CASSLMGNGRDLAEQYF. The chain couples TRBV7-6 to TRBJ2-5, with TRBD2 matching over 8 bases. TRBJ2-7 explains the end of the DNA better; the J call may be wrong. The germline V gene has CDR1 SGHVS and CDR2 FNYEAQ. The CDR3 is 17 residues long.

The chain carries TRBV20-1 and TRBJ1-6; 9 bases are a match to TRBD1. This CDR3 spans 18 amino acids. The germline CDR1 and CDR2 sequences are DFQATT and SNEGSKA (reference sequence). CDR3 loop: CGGAPGQGLISYNSPLHF. CDR3 coding DNA: TGCGGGGGGGCCCCGGGACAGGGTCTAATCTCCTATAATTCACCCCTCCACTTT.

V and J are TRBV9 and TRBJ1-2; 8 bases match TRBD1. Germline V gives CDR1 SGDLS, CDR2 YYNGEE. CDR3 length equals 18 residues. The junction had 19 bases not matched to a gene; V was cut back by 4 bases and J by 5 bases. DNA of the CDR3: TGTGCCAGCAGCCCGAACCTGGACAGGGCGCAGGAGAAGTATGGCTACACCTTC. This gives the protein CASSPNLDRAQEKYGYTF.

The chain joins TRBV27 to TRBJ2-1; 16 positions match TRBD2. The CDR3 sequence is 20 residues long. From germline, CDR1 is MNHEY and CDR2 SMNVEV (reference sequence). Trimming cost V 5 bases and J 7 bases; bases outside gene matches: 17. CDR3 DNA sequence: TGTGCCAGCAGTCATATCCTGGGACTAGCGGGAGGGCGAGGGGGAAATGAGCAGTTCTTC. Translated: CASSHILGLAGGRGGNEQFF.

The gene calls are TRBV19 and TRBJ1-1; no reliable D call. V dropped 6 bases and J dropped 2 bases, with 19 bases sitting between them. This CDR3 has 16 amino acids. Germline V CDR1 and CDR2: LNHDA, SQIVND (reference sequence). The CDR3 region is CASSPYPGGVNTEAFF. As DNA, the CDR3 is TGTGCCAGTAGCCCATACCCCGGCGGGGTTAACACTGAAGCTTTCTTT.

This clonotype was found a few times. The V and J genes are TRBV20-1 and TRBJ2-3; D is perhaps TRBD1 or TRBD2 (6 bases each). The germline gives CDR1 DFQATT, CDR2 SNEGSKA (reference sequence). This CDR3 region has 14 residues. V was trimmed by 4 bases and J by 5 bases, leaving 16 bases between them. CDR3 loop: CSATRDMEQDTQYF. The CDR3 nucleotides are TGCAGTGCTACGCGGGACATGGAACAAGATACGCAGTATTTT.

The chain carries TRBV7-2 and TRBJ1-2; D is unresolved. V lost 1 base, J lost 3 bases, and 15 bases lay in between. Germline V gene data show CDR1 as SGHTA and CDR2 as FQGNSA. This CDR3 has 16 amino acids. CDR3 nucleotides: TGTGCCAGCAGCTTAGGCTCCTGGAGCAGAGACTATGGCTACACCTTC. Protein product: CASSLGSWSRDYGYTF.

This chain uses TRBV5-1 with TRBJ2-3, with TRBD2 as a possible D gene (5 bases). This CDR3 comprises 14 residues. Between the trimmed V and J ends, which lost 4 bases and 4 bases, there was a span of 13 bases. CDR1 is SGHRS, CDR2 YFSETQ, per germline. The CDR3 region is CASSLTSSADTQYF. The CDR3 region has the DNA TGCGCCAGCAGCCTAACTAGTAGCGCAGATACGCAGTATTTT.

This chain uses TRBV20-1 with TRBJ2-1, with D unresolved. The end of the DNA aligns better with TRBJ2-7, so the J call may be wrong. The CDR3 runs to 10 residues. CDR1 is DFQATT and CDR2 is SNEGSKA in the germline V gene (reference sequence). The CDR3 loop reads CSAHGYEQYF. The DNA for the CDR3 is TGCAGTGCTCACGGATACGAGCAGTACTTC.

This clonotype was detected once. The V gene is TRBV4-1, the J gene TRBJ1-5; tentatively, D is TRBD1 (6 bases). The CDR3 runs to 15 residues. V lost 4 bases and J lost 3, with 13 bases in between. Germline-derived CDR1 and CDR2 are MGHRA and YSYEKL. CDR3 in DNA: TGCGCCAGCAGCCTCTGGACAGCTACCAATCAGCCCCAGCATTTT. Protein sequence: CASSLWTATNQPQHF.